What follows are 21 T cell receptor beta chains derived from one specimen sequenced in a study of siplizumab effects on memory and regulatory T cells. Using immunoSEQ multiplex PCR, the repertoire was profiled, and TCRdb retains in-frame clones only, with some absent. Of nearly 85,000 clones listed, about nine tenths were seen once; the top ten hold approximately 1.4%. The material sequenced was Tregs sorted from blood. These TCRs come from a human donor in good health.

This clone was picked up one time. The chain joins TRBV10-3 to TRBJ2-7; TRBD2 is a possible D gene (6 bases). The CDR3 is made up of 17 amino acids. Deletions cut 3 bases from V and 2 bases from J, with 20 bases between. The germline CDR1 and CDR2 sequences are ENHRY and SYGVKD. DNA for the CDR3: TGTGCCATCAGTGACAGTGGAACTAGAGCGGGCACCTACGAGCAGTACTTC. Translation gives CAISDSGTRAGTYEQYF.

V and J are TRBV28 and TRBJ1-5; D is uncertain. V lost 2 bases and J lost 1, with 6 bases in between. The CDR3 length is 14 residues. Germline-derived CDR1 and CDR2 are MDHEN and SYDVKM. The CDR3 protein is CASSLGESNQPQHF. Written as DNA, the CDR3 is TGTGCCAGCAGTTTAGGGGAGAGCAATCAGCCCCAGCATTTT.

This clone was seen only a few times. The V call is TRBV10-3, the J call TRBJ1-1, with D possibly TRBD1 on 6 matching bases. Germline V gene data show CDR1 as ENHRY and CDR2 as SYGVKD. Trimming cost V 6 bases and J 4 bases, with 21 bases left between them. The CDR3 contains 16 residues. The CDR3 DNA is TGTGCCATCAGAGGGGGTGTTGGGCAGCAGGGCACTGAAGCTTTCTTT. Amino acid sequence: CAIRGGVGQQGTEAFF.

The chain carries TRBV28 and TRBJ1-4; no clear D. Germline V gene data show CDR1 as MDHEN and CDR2 as SYDVKM. The CDR3 runs to 15 residues. Trimming removed 3 bases at V and 0 bases at J, with 8 bases between. CDR3: CASSLDGATNEKLFF. In DNA form, the CDR3 reads TGTGCCAGCAGTTTGGACGGCGCAACTAATGAAAAACTGTTTTTT.

The V and J genes are TRBV30 and TRBJ2-1; D may correspond to TRBD1 or TRBD2 (5 bases each). This CDR3 region has 14 residues. CDR1 and CDR2 (germline): GTSNPN, SVGIG (reference sequence). With 5 bases removed from V and 10 bases from J, the gap between germline ends came to 21 bases. The CDR3 bases are TGTGCCTGGCGCTATCCTACCGGGGCCGTAGAGCAGTTCTTC. Its protein product is CAWRYPTGAVEQFF.

The chain combines TRBV28 with TRBJ2-1; D uncertain. This CDR3 spans 14 amino acids. Trimming left V 10 bases short and J 3 bases short, with 16 bases between. Germline lookup yields CDR1 MDHEN and CDR2 SYDVKM. Here the CDR3 reads CATYRRTGYNEQFF. The CDR3, as DNA: TGTGCCACTTATCGCCGTACCGGCTACAATGAGCAGTTCTTC.

The chain uses TRBV6-5 and TRBJ2-5; TRBD2 matches 15 bases. The germline V gene encodes CDR1 MNHEY and CDR2 SVGAGI. With V trimmed by 2 bases and J by 5 bases, 3 bases remained unmatched. The CDR3 totals 16 residues. The CDR3 nucleotides are TGTGCCAGCAGTTACGACGGACTAGCGGGGGGGGAGACCCAGTACTTC. Translated: CASSYDGLAGGETQYF.

This sequence joins TRBV7-9 and TRBJ1-5; D ambiguous. The germline V gene encodes CDR1 SEHNR and CDR2 FQNEAQ (reference sequence). This CDR3 region has 14 residues. Between the trimmed V and J ends, which lost 2 bases and 3 bases, there was a span of 8 bases. CDR3 nucleotides: TGTGCCAGCAGCTTACTTGGGGACAATCAGCCCCAGCATTTT. This gives the protein CASSLLGDNQPQHF.

This clone was found once. The chain recombines TRBV7-9 with TRBJ2-6, with 8 bases matching TRBD1. From germline, CDR1 is SEHNR and CDR2 FQNEAQ (reference sequence). This CDR3 contains 17 residues. The V segment lost 3 bases and the J segment 2 bases; nucleotides outside the gene matches: 6. CDR3: CASSFGARGPGANVLTF. CDR3 bases: TGTGCCAGCAGCTTTGGGGCCAGGGGGCCTGGGGCCAACGTCCTGACTTTC. The full variable domain, completed using reference TRBV7-9 and TRBJ2-6, is DTGVSQNPRHKITKRGQNVTFRCDPISEHNRLYWYRQTLGQGPEFLTYFQNEAQLEKSRLLSDRFSAERPKGSFSTLEIQRTEQGDSAMYLCASSFGARGPGANVLTFGAGSRLTVL.

This clone was found a few times. The CDR3 loop is CSADRETEAFF. The CDR3 DNA follows: TGCAGTGCCGACAGGGAAACTGAAGCTTTCTTT. The chain carries TRBV20-1 and TRBJ1-1; 7 bases agree with TRBD1. V dropped 6 bases and J dropped 5; count of bases not matched to a gene: 3. CDR3 length equals 11 residues. The V gene's germline CDR1 is DFQATT and CDR2 SNEGSKA (reference sequence).

This chain links TRBV25-1 with TRBJ2-7; D unclear. With 3 bases removed from V and 0 bases from J, the gap between germline ends came to 9 bases. Germline-derived CDR1 and CDR2 are MGHDK and SYGVNS. The CDR3 has 14 amino acids. CDR3 residues: CASSDYRYSYEQYF. As DNA, the CDR3 is TGTGCCAGCAGTGATTACAGATACTCCTACGAGCAGTACTTC.

The CDR3 nucleotides read TGTGCCAGCAGTCCCGCTCTAGGAAGCGGTGTAAGAGATACGCAGTATTTT. This codes for CASSPALGSGVRDTQYF. V usage is TRBV27 and J usage is TRBJ2-3; possibly TRBD2 for D (5 bases). The V gene lost 5 bases and the J gene lost 5 bases, with 23 bases spanning the gap. The CDR3 totals 17 residues. Germline V gene sequence: CDR1 MNHEY, CDR2 SMNVEV (reference sequence).

The chain combines TRBV14 with TRBJ2-1, with a weak D call TRBD1 (6 bases). The germline V gene has CDR1 SGHDN and CDR2 FVKESK. V lost 0 bases to trimming and J lost 14 bases, with 17 bases between them. CDR3 length: 14 residues. CDR3 sequence (DNA): TGTGCCAGCAGCCAAGAAAGGTTAGGGGGACGGGAGTTCTTC. Translating gives CASSQERLGGREFF. Full variable domain (rest looked up from reference TRBV14 and TRBJ2-1): EAGVTQFPSHSVIEKGQTVTLRCDPISGHDNLYWYRRVMGKEIKFLLHFVKESKQDESGMPNNRFLAERTGGTYSTLKVQPAELEDSGVYFCASSQERLGGREFFGPGTRLTVL.

The chain joins TRBV4-3 to TRBJ2-2; D not certain. Germline CDR1 LGHNA, CDR2 YSLEER. The CDR3 spans 11 residues. Between the trimmed V and J ends, which lost 2 bases and 6 bases, there was a span of 1 base. Written as DNA, the CDR3 is TGCGCCAGCAGCCAATCCGGGGAGCTGTTTTTT. Translating it yields CASSQSGELFF.

The rearrangement links TRBV4-1 to TRBJ1-1, with 8 bases lining up with TRBD1. The CDR3 consists of 18 residues. V lost 1 base and J lost 5; bases outside the gene matches: 15. Germline CDR1 is MGHRA and CDR2 is YSYEKL. The CDR3, as DNA: TGCGCCAGCAGCCAAGTCCTATGGGCAGGGGGCGAAGATACTGAAGCTTTCTTT. As protein: CASSQVLWAGGEDTEAFF.

The chain links TRBV6-6 to TRBJ1-5; tentatively, D is TRBD1 (6 bases). The CDR3 has 14 residues. Trimming left V 5 bases short and J 3 bases short, with 11 bases between. CDR1 is MNHNY, CDR2 SVGAGI, per germline (reference sequence). The chain's CDR3 is CASSPDSLNQPQHF. The CDR3 DNA follows: TGTGCCAGCAGTCCGGACAGCCTCAATCAGCCCCAGCATTTT.

V gene TRBV12-5 combines with J gene TRBJ2-7, with 10 bases that match TRBD2. The ends lost 4 bases at V and 3 bases at J; junction bases unmatched: 9. Germline assignment: CDR1 LGHNT and CDR2 FRNRAP. CDR3 length equals 16 residues. CDR3 sequence: CASGWGSGGLLYEQYF. DNA for the CDR3: TGTGCTAGTGGTTGGGGTAGCGGGGGGCTTCTCTACGAGCAGTACTTC.

The chain joins TRBV4-1 to TRBJ2-3; D may be TRBD1 (6 bases). V lost 0 bases, J lost 6 bases, and 13 bases lay in between. The length of the CDR3 is 15 residues. Germline-derived CDR1 and CDR2 are MGHRA and YSYEKL. CDR3 sequence (DNA): TGCGCCAGCAGCCAAGAGCCCAGGGGAACCGATACGCAGTATTTT. Encoded protein: CASSQEPRGTDTQYF.

The rearrangement links TRBV6-6 to TRBJ2-6; no definite D call. The CDR3 has 15 amino acids. Germline assignment: CDR1 MNHNY and CDR2 SVGAGI (reference sequence). V was cut by 0 bases and J by 0 bases, with 3 bases left in between. CDR3 sequence (DNA): TGTGCCAGCAGTTACTCTAGCTCTGGGGCCAACGTCCTGACTTTC. It codes for CASSYSSSGANVLTF.

CDR3 DNA: TGTGCCAGCAGACTACAGGGTGGCTACACCTTC. It encodes CASRLQGGYTF. The chain carries TRBV6-5 and TRBJ1-2; tentatively, D is TRBD1 (6 bases). CDR1 is MNHEY, CDR2 SVGAGI, per germline. The CDR3 is made up of 11 amino acids. V lost 6 bases to trimming and J lost 7 bases, with 9 bases between them.

The table lists this clone with a count of one. The chain has TRBV9 and TRBJ2-7; the D gene is possibly TRBD2 (7 bases). The V end lost 4 bases, the J end lost 6 bases, and 14 bases lay between the germline ends. There are 13 residues in the CDR3. Germline values: CDR1 SGDLS, CDR2 YYNGEE. The CDR3 bases are TGTGCCAGCAGCATGGCCGCGGGGGCCGAGCAGTACTTC. Its protein product is CASSMAAGAEQYF.